This T cell receptor (beta chain) was observed in a study of breast tumors, draining lymph nodes, adjacent tissues. Findings and caveats of the study: Tumor and nontumor repertoires were significantly more similar in luminal-like than in basal-like breast cancer. Tumors had less TCR diversity than lymph nodes, more than nontumor tissue. That most tumor T cells come from lymph nodes remained unproven. Findings are consistent with lymph node origin and intratumoral expansion of most tumor T cells.

Germline CDR1 and CDR2: DFQATT and SNEGSKA (reference sequence). The CDR3 totals 12 residues. Breast cancer patients provided tissue from their axillary draining lymph nodes. This clonotype has more than one count but fewer than ten. Its antigen is not identified. This may be a read error: a much more frequent sequence differs by one nucleotide. TCRdb reprocessed the multiplex PCR reads via MiXCR and lists one record per CDR3 protein. Of about 200,000 distinct CDR3 sequences listed, less than 35% were seen once; the top ten hold 3.6%. This TCR derives from a female donor with breast cancer. Some clones in this sample may be carry-over from other donors' samples. Specimen: axillary lymph node tissue. The chain joins TRBV20-1 to TRBJ1-2; 8 nucleotides agree with TRBD1. This CDR3 is CSATPGGVGSTF. Here the CDR3 DNA reads TGCAGTGCTACTCCAGGGGGCGTTGGCTCCACCTTC.